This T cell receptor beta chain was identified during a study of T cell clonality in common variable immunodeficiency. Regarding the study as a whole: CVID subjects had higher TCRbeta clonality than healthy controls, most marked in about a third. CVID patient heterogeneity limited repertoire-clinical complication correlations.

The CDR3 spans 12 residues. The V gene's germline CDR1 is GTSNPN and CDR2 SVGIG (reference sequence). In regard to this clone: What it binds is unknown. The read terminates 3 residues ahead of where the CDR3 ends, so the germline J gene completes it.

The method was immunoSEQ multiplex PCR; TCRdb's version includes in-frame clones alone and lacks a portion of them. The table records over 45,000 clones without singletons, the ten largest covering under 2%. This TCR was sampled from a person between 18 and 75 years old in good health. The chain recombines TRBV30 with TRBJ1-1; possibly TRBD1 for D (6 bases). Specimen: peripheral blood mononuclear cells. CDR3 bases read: TGTGCCTGGACAGGACAGTTCTATGGC. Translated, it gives CAWTGQFYG. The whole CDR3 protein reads CAWTGQFYGAFF.